This T cell receptor beta chain was recorded in a study of monozygotic twins with inflammatory bowel disease. The study's findings and limits: Limited statistical power may explain no repertoire similarity difference between concordant and discordant twins. A distinction between different T cell subtypes was not possible.

A word on this clonotype: Antigen: not known.

The cDNA of both the TCRalpha and TCRbeta chains was subjected to two nested PCRs of 16 and 9 cycles. TCRdb re-called the 5' RACE reads and catalogs CDR3 proteins one per entry, DNA excluded. The table gives more than 350,000 distinct CDR3 sequences; the top ten clones make up about 2.3% of it. The TCR comes from a human donor with ulcerative colitis or Crohn's disease, or a healthy co-twin of an affected twin (not recorded which). Sequencing used blood.

The CDR3 sequence is CASSLVSGTATDTQYF. The J gene is TRBJ2-3, the V gene TRBV11-2; TCRdb's D call, TRBD1, is unchecked because there is no DNA. CDR1 and CDR2 (germline): SGHAT, FQNNGV. The CDR3 has 16 amino acids.